Below, 23 T cell receptor beta chains from the same sample are listed, as sequenced in a study of shared clonotypes between healthy human individuals. Method: immunoSEQ multiplex PCR; TCRdb's copy keeps in-frame clones and lacks some. The data show millions of clones, with roughly 94% seen just once and 0.1% to 0.15% held by the top ten. What was sequenced was naive CD4+ T cells sorted from blood. Subset specified: CD45RA+ positively selected. The receptor source for this set is a man aged 18 to 30 in good health.

This rearrangement joins TRBV9 to TRBJ2-1; D might be TRBD1 or TRBD2, each matching 5 bases. Germline V CDR1 and CDR2: SGDLS, YYNGEE. The CDR3 length is 15 residues. With 2 bases removed from V and 8 bases from J, the gap between germline ends came to 17 bases. The CDR3 region is CASSVGPVGGDEQFF. The CDR3 nucleotides are TGTGCCAGCAGCGTGGGACCCGTGGGTGGTGATGAGCAGTTCTTC.

Remarks on this clone: Additional DNA sequences in this sample encode the identical CDR3. The chain carries TRBV19 and TRBJ2-7, with D hard to call. The germline gives CDR1 LNHDA, CDR2 SQIVND (reference sequence). CDR3 length equals 11 residues. V was pared by 3 bases and J by 7 bases, with 7 bases between. The CDR3 is CASSMLGEQYF. The CDR3 DNA reads as TGTGCCAGTAGTATGTTGGGTGAGCAGTACTTC.

The rearrangement uses TRBV7-2 and TRBJ2-7, with 9 positions matching TRBD1. The CDR3 runs 16 residues. Germline lookup yields CDR1 SGHTA and CDR2 FQGNSA. V was pared by 5 bases and J by 3 bases, with 11 bases of the junction left unmatched. The chain's CDR3 is CASSRVAGQGNYEQYF. The CDR3 DNA sequence: TGTGCCAGCAGCCGAGTCGCCGGACAGGGGAACTACGAGCAGTACTTC.

V and J are TRBV5-1 and TRBJ2-7, with 9 bases fitting TRBD1. The CDR3 has 15 residues. V was clipped by 3 bases and J by 6 bases; unmatched bases: 10. CDR1 SGHRS and CDR2 YFSETQ come from the germline V gene. CDR3 sequence: CASSSTGTGSGEQYF. For the CDR3, the DNA is TGCGCCAGCAGCTCAACCGGGACAGGGAGTGGCGAGCAGTACTTC.

The V gene is TRBV5-4, the J gene TRBJ1-1, with 7 bases that match TRBD1. After removal of 2 bases from V and 4 bases from J, the junction contained 8 bases not matched to a gene. Germline V CDR1 and CDR2: SGHNT, YYREEE (reference sequence). CDR3 length: 15 residues. CDR3 DNA sequence: TGTGCCAGCAGCTTACAGGGGCGGGGGGGCACTGAAGCTTTCTTT. Its protein is CASSLQGRGGTEAFF.

The chain has TRBV2 and TRBJ2-7; D may be TRBD2 (7 bases). Trimming shortened V by 1 base and J by 2 bases, and 9 bases separated the two germline ends. This CDR3 is 14 amino acids long. Germline V lookup: CDR1 SNHLY, CDR2 FYNNEI. CDR3 DNA sequence: TGTGCCAGCAGTGAAGGGGAGGGGGCCTACGAGCAGTACTTC. Encoded protein: CASSEGEGAYEQYF.

The chain has TRBV2 and TRBJ2-3; D is uncertain. The V gene's germline CDR1 is SNHLY and CDR2 FYNNEI. This CDR3 comprises 13 residues. The ends were cut back, 6 bases at V and 4 bases at J, with 11 bases in the middle. The chain's CDR3 is CASRNLWADTQYF. CDR3 nucleotide sequence: TGTGCCAGCAGGAACCTGTGGGCAGATACGCAGTATTTT.

The gene calls are TRBV15 and TRBJ1-2; tentatively, D is TRBD1 (5 bases). This CDR3 comprises 13 residues. CDR1 is LNHNV, CDR2 YYDKDF, per germline (reference sequence). V was shortened by 4 bases and J by 7 bases, with 13 bases between the two germline ends. CDR3 nucleotides: TGTGCCACCAGCAAAGACGGGACGGCTGGCTACACCTTC. Translated: CATSKDGTAGYTF.

About this clone: The sample has other DNA sequences that encode this CDR3 too. This chain connects TRBV5-1 to TRBJ2-5; D not resolved. Germline CDR1 SGHRS, CDR2 YFSETQ. CDR3 size: 13 residues. V lost 0 bases to trimming and J lost 0 bases, with 3 bases between them. As DNA, the CDR3 is TGCGCCAGCAGCTTGGGAAACCAAGAGACCCAGTACTTC. Translating gives CASSLGNQETQYF.

This clone was picked up one time. CDR3 DNA sequence: TGCGCCAGCAGGGTCCCGAACACCGGGGAGCTGTTTTTT. Amino acid sequence: CASRVPNTGELFF. The chain links TRBV4-3 to TRBJ2-2; no reliable D call. V was cut by 6 bases and J by 0 bases, with 5 bases left in between. Germline V gene sequence: CDR1 LGHNA, CDR2 YSLEER. The CDR3 has 13 residues.

The V call is TRBV7-2, the J call TRBJ1-1; D gene ambiguous. The length of the CDR3 is 11 residues. From germline, CDR1 is SGHTA and CDR2 FQGNSA. V was clipped by 5 bases and J by 6 bases, with 7 bases between them. CDR3 loop: CASSQFSEAFF. The CDR3 DNA reads TGTGCCAGCAGCCAATTCTCTGAAGCTTTCTTT.

The chain is built from TRBV4-3 and TRBJ2-2; D is unresolved. The CDR3 spans 16 residues. Germline V gene lookup returns CDR1 LGHNA and CDR2 YSLEER. The V and J ends lost 2 bases and 1 base respectively, with 11 bases between them. The CDR3 sequence is CASSQLGYGNTGELFF. Written as DNA, the CDR3 is TGCGCCAGCAGCCAACTCGGGTACGGGAACACCGGGGAGCTGTTTTTT.

This sequence joins TRBV18 and TRBJ1-2; 7 positions match TRBD1. Germline V gene lookup returns CDR1 KGHSH and CDR2 LQKENI. The CDR3 contains 14 residues. Trimming took 3 bases from V and 4 from J; bases not matched to a gene: 5. The CDR3 coding sequence is TGTGCCAGCTCACCGGGACAGACCATCTATGGCTACACCTTC. It is translated as CASSPGQTIYGYTF. The full variable domain, in which reference TRBV18 and TRBJ1-2 provide the parts outside the CDR3, is NAGVMQNPRHLVRRRGQEARLRCSPMKGHSHVYWYRQLPEEGLKFMVYLQKENIIDESGMPKERFSAEFPKEGPSILRIQQVVRGDSAAYFCASSPGQTIYGYTFGSGTRLTVV.

DNA for the CDR3: TGCAGCGTTGAGCCAGGACAGGGCACAGATACGCAGTATTTT. Its translation is CSVEPGQGTDTQYF. The chain employs TRBV29-1 and TRBJ2-3, with TRBD1 matching 7 bases. Germline V gene lookup returns CDR1 SQVTM and CDR2 ANQGSEA. This CDR3 spans 14 amino acids. The J segment lost 1 base and the V segment lost 3 bases, leaving 4 bases of the junction unmatched.

The chain links TRBV7-9 to TRBJ2-3; D is possibly TRBD1 (6 bases). The CDR3 is 17 residues long. V was pared by 1 base and J by 3 bases, with 17 bases between. CDR1 and CDR2 from the germline V gene are SEHNR and FQNEAQ (reference sequence). CDR3 amino acids: CASSLEWGRRMTDTQYF. The CDR3 region has the DNA TGTGCCAGCAGCTTAGAGTGGGGGCGTCGGATGACAGATACGCAGTATTTT.

The chain combines TRBV11-2 with TRBJ1-1, with a weak D call TRBD1 (6 bases). CDR1 SGHAT and CDR2 FQNNGV come from the germline V gene. The V end was cut by 4 bases, the J end by 4 bases, with 13 bases between. This CDR3 has 14 residues. This chain's CDR3 is CASSSRGQVTEAFF. Written as DNA, the CDR3 is TGTGCCAGCAGCTCCCGGGGGCAGGTCACTGAAGCTTTCTTT.

The J gene is TRBJ1-5, the V gene TRBV6-1; 8 bases are shared with TRBD1. The CDR3 extends over 15 amino acids. Germline V gives CDR1 MNHNS, CDR2 SASEGT. Trimming removed 7 bases from V and 6 bases from J; junction bases left unmatched: 11. CDR3 in amino acids: CASILQGGIAQPQHF. CDR3 DNA sequence: TGTGCCAGCATCTTACAGGGGGGTATTGCTCAGCCCCAGCATTTT.

V gene TRBV4-1 combines with J gene TRBJ1-4; 7 nucleotides line up with TRBD1. With V trimmed by 7 bases and J by 7 bases, 12 bases remained unmatched. The CDR3 spans 15 residues. Germline values: CDR1 MGHRA, CDR2 YSYEKL. CDR3 residues: CASTQEGARFEKLFF. CDR3 DNA sequence: TGCGCCAGCACGCAAGAGGGGGCACGGTTTGAAAAACTGTTTTTT.

The chain links TRBV7-9 to TRBJ2-7, with D perhaps TRBD1 (5 bases). The V gene's germline CDR1 is SEHNR and CDR2 FQNEAQ (reference sequence). V lost 5 bases and J 9 bases, leaving 11 bases between the germline ends. CDR3 length equals 11 residues. The CDR3 coding sequence is TGTGCCAGCAGCCAGACAGTATGGCAGTACTTC. It is translated as CASSQTVWQYF.

Notes on this clone: The same CDR3 arises from other DNA sequences in this sample as well. The V and J genes are TRBV7-2 and TRBJ1-2; D is uncertain. The CDR3 has 12 residues. V was shortened by 1 base and J by 8 bases, with 8 bases between the two germline ends. Germline V gives CDR1 SGHTA, CDR2 FQGNSA. The CDR3 is CASSLGGAGYTF. In DNA form, the CDR3 reads TGTGCCAGCAGCTTAGGAGGAGCGGGCTACACCTTC.

V gene TRBV5-1 combines with J gene TRBJ2-7, with D possibly TRBD1 on 7 matching bases. Germline V CDR1 and CDR2: SGHRS, YFSETQ. V lost 2 bases, J lost 9 bases, and 18 bases lay in between. The CDR3 is 14 amino acids. Here the CDR3 DNA reads TGCGCCAGCAGCTTAGGCGACAGGGAGGTCTGGCAGTACTTC. Translation: CASSLGDREVWQYF.

This sequence joins TRBV27 and TRBJ1-2, with D perhaps matching TRBD1 (5 bases). The germline V and J ends were trimmed by 6 bases and 1 base, with 15 bases remaining between them. This CDR3 spans 15 amino acids. Looked up from germline, CDR1 is MNHEY and CDR2 is SMNVEV (reference sequence). The CDR3 coding sequence is TGTGCCAGCAGGGAGGGGACGGGACGTAACTATGGCTACACCTTC. Translation gives CASREGTGRNYGYTF.

This chain uses TRBV29-1 with TRBJ2-7; TRBD1 aligns across 10 bases. V shed 4 bases and J 1 base; nucleotides not matched to a gene: 7. Germline loops: CDR1 SQVTM, CDR2 ANQGSEA. CDR3 length: 15 residues. The CDR3 DNA reads TGCAGCGTTGGGTTGGGGACAGGGGTTTCCTACGAGCAGTACTTC. It translates to CSVGLGTGVSYEQYF.